The source of this T cell receptor beta chain is a study of cytomegalovirus exposure and HLA in healthy donors. Study context: A previous analysis identified more than 100 million unique TCR beta sequences derived from around 200 million T cells.

This clone was recorded once. Its specificity is not known. Regarding the study as a whole: Previous analysis showed most TCR beta V segments were productive about 87% or about 30% of the time.

The CDR3 contains 13 residues. Germline V gene sequence: CDR1 SGHNT, CDR2 YENEEA. V was shortened by 0 bases and J by 4 bases, with 6 bases between the two germline ends. With 60 Vbeta and 13 Jbeta primers, the PCR was carried out. Here immunoSEQ multiplex PCR was the method, and the copy in TCRdb shows in-frame clones only, minus some. The sample lists around 150,000 clones; 77% were seen once. This clonotype originated in a woman in her forties in good health and CMV-seropositive. Material for sequencing was PBMCs. The chain has TRBV11-3 and TRBJ1-2; D perhaps matches TRBD1 (6 bases). The CDR3 here is CASSLEGGYGYTF. The CDR3 nucleotides are TGTGCCAGCAGCTTAGAAGGGGGCTATGGCTACACCTTC.